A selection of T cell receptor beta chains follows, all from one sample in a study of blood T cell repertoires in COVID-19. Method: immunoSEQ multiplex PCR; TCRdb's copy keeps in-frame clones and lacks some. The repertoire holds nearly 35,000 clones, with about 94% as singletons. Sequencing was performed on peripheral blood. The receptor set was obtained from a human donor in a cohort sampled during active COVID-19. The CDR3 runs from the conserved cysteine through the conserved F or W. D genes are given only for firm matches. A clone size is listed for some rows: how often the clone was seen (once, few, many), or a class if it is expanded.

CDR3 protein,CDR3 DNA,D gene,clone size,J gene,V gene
CASSETGVGNTIYF,TGTGCCAGCAGTGAAACAGGGGTTGGAAACACCATATATTTT,TRBD1,-,TRBJ1-3,TRBV2
CASSPVGRPRNYGYTF,TGTGCCAGCAGCCCGGTGGGGCGCCCACGAAACTATGGCTACACCTTC,-,-,TRBJ1-2,TRBV3-1/TRBV3-2
CASNRFGGRRGELFF,TGTGCCAGTAATCGCTTCGGGGGTCGTCGCGGGGAGCTGTTTTTT,-,-,TRBJ2-2,TRBV19
CASSQGTSGQETQYF,TGTGCCAGCAGCCAAGGGACTAGCGGCCAAGAGACCCAGTACTTC,TRBD2,-,TRBJ2-5,TRBV4-2
CASSLSRTSGLLVF,TGTGCCAGCAGTTTATCGAGGACTAGCGGGCTTTTGGTCTTC,TRBD2,-,TRBJ2-1,TRBV27
CASSKLLRASGNTIYF,TGTGCCAGCAGCAAGCTCCTCAGGGCTTCTGGAAACACCATATATTTT,-,-,TRBJ1-3,TRBV11-2
CAWSVGEFGEKLFF,TGTGCCTGGAGTGTGGGCGAGTTTGGGGAAAAACTGTTTTTT,-,once,TRBJ1-4,TRBV30
CASSTVRDSPYGYTF,TGTGCCAGTAGTACCGTCCGGGACAGCCCCTATGGCTACACCTTC,TRBD1,-,TRBJ1-2,TRBV19
CASSELTGDSNQPQHF,TGTGCCAGCAGCGAATTGACAGGGGATAGCAATCAGCCCCAGCATTTT,TRBD1,-,TRBJ1-5,TRBV7-9
CASSSTQGPGWLGNQPQHF,TGTGCCAGTAGTTCGACACAGGGGCCCGGTTGGTTGGGCAATCAGCCCCAGCATTTT,TRBD1,-,TRBJ1-5,TRBV19
CASGLNQDYEQYF,TGTGCTAGTGGTTTGAATCAGGACTACGAGCAGTACTTC,-,-,TRBJ2-7,TRBV12-5
CASSQDRGLAGAAYNEQFF,TGTGCCAGCAGCCAAGATCGGGGACTAGCGGGGGCCGCCTACAATGAGCAGTTCTTC,TRBD2,once,TRBJ2-1,TRBV3-1/TRBV3-2
CASSPGTGNEQFF,TGTGCCAGCAGTCCCGGGACAGGCAATGAGCAGTTCTTC,TRBD1,-,TRBJ2-1,TRBV6-2/TRBV6-3
CASRLSQWGGYGYTF,TGTGCAAGTCGCTTATCGCAATGGGGGGGTTATGGCTACACCTTC,-,-,TRBJ1-2,TRBV12-2
CASSGRTSGRSDTQYF,TGTGCCAGCAGCGGGCGGACTAGCGGGAGGTCAGATACGCAGTATTTT,TRBD2,-,TRBJ2-3,TRBV9
CASSYREDQPQHF,TGTGCCAGCAGTTACAGGGAGGATCAGCCCCAGCATTTT,-,-,TRBJ1-5,TRBV6-5
CASSPWTSGYNEQFF,TGTGCCAGCAGCCCTTGGACTAGCGGATACAATGAGCAGTTCTTC,TRBD2,-,TRBJ2-1,TRBV7-2
CASGQAAGYEQYF,TGTGCCAGCGGGCAAGCGGCCGGCTACGAGCAGTACTTC,-,-,TRBJ2-7,TRBV7-2
CAWSVDGGYNQPQHF,TGTGCCTGGAGTGTGGATGGGGGGTATAATCAGCCCCAGCATTTT,-,-,TRBJ1-5,TRBV30
CASSLVPGVSEKLFF,TGTGCCAGCAGCTTAGTCCCAGGGGTATCGGAAAAACTGTTTTTT,-,-,TRBJ1-4,TRBV11-2
CASSDLGQGNIGTQYF,TGTGCCAGCAGCGACCTGGGACAGGGGAATATAGGAACCCAGTACTTC,TRBD1,once,TRBJ2-5,TRBV7-9
CSASLGGGGDTQYF,TGCAGTGCTAGTCTGGGGGGCGGGGGAGATACGCAGTATTTT,-,-,TRBJ2-3,TRBV20-1
CASSFGLAGGRGNEQFF,TGCGCCAGCAGCTTCGGACTAGCGGGGGGGCGAGGCAATGAGCAGTTCTTC,TRBD2,-,TRBJ2-1,TRBV5-1
CASSPRQGVVSGNTIYF,TGTGCCAGCTCACCGCGACAGGGGGTCGTCTCTGGAAACACCATATATTTT,TRBD1,-,TRBJ1-3,TRBV18
CATSDSSQGGRGYNEQFF,TGTGCCACCAGTGATTCCAGCCAGGGCGGGAGAGGATACAATGAGCAGTTCTTC,TRBD2,-,TRBJ2-1,TRBV24-1